The 32 T cell receptor beta chains in this list originate from one sample, sequenced in a study of blood T cell repertoires in COVID-19. TCRdb's table, derived via immunoSEQ multiplex PCR, lists solely in-frame clones and lacks some. The sample yields 52,000 or so clones, 70% to 90% seen once. Sequenced material: peripheral blood. These receptors were obtained from a human donor in a cohort sampled during active COVID-19.

This chain links TRBV28 with TRBJ1-5; D may be TRBD1 (5 bases). V dropped 4 bases and J dropped 0 bases, with 19 bases sitting between them. Per the germline V gene, CDR1 is MDHEN and CDR2 is SYDVKM. CDR3 length equals 18 residues. The CDR3 spells CASSWGGSGFYSNQPQHF. The CDR3 DNA reads TGTGCCAGCAGTTGGGGGGGGTCCGGTTTTTATAGCAATCAGCCCCAGCATTTT.

The DNA for the CDR3 is TGTGCCAGTACCACTAGGGGGGGTTCACCCCTCCACTTT. This translates into CASTTRGGSPLHF. The V gene is TRBV25-1, the J gene TRBJ1-6, with TRBD1 as a possible D gene (6 bases). The CDR3 loop spans 13 amino acids. With 9 bases removed from V and 9 bases from J, the gap between germline ends came to 15 bases. Germline CDR1 is MGHDK and CDR2 is SYGVNS.

The chain has TRBV7-2 and TRBJ2-1, with 9 nucleotides matching TRBD2. The CDR3 has 17 amino acids. After removal of 1 base from V and 2 bases from J, the junction contained 6 bases not matched to a gene. CDR1 SGHTA and CDR2 FQGNSA come from the germline V gene. The CDR3 DNA sequence: TGTGCCAGCAGCTTAGGTGGTAGCGGGAGCCCCTACAATGAGCAGTTCTTC. It encodes CASSLGGSGSPYNEQFF.

This clone was recorded only once. The genes are TRBV5-1 and TRBJ2-1, with 7 bases identical to TRBD2. Germline CDR1 reads SGHRS; CDR2 reads YFSETQ. V shed 6 bases, J shed 1 base, and the junction held 10 bases outside the gene matches. This CDR3 is 16 amino acids long. CDR3 loop: CASTWGGGRSYNEQFF. In DNA, the CDR3 is TGCGCCAGCACCTGGGGGGGAGGAAGATCCTACAATGAGCAGTTCTTC.

The CDR3 DNA is TGTGCCAGCAGGTCGGGGTATCAGCCCCAGCATTTT. This codes for CASRSGYQPQHF. The chain uses TRBV7-2 and TRBJ1-5, with no clear D. The CDR3 contains 12 residues. Germline V gene sequence: CDR1 SGHTA, CDR2 FQGNSA. Trimming took off 6 bases at V and 5 bases at J, with 8 bases between the two ends.

V gene TRBV19 combines with J gene TRBJ2-3; 8 bases are a match to TRBD2. Germline-derived CDR1 and CDR2 are LNHDA and SQIVND (reference sequence). The CDR3 loop spans 16 amino acids. Trimming took 4 bases from V and 5 from J; bases not matched to a gene: 11. CDR3 amino acids: CASSTPRGSGRDTQYF. As DNA, the CDR3 is TGTGCCAGTAGTACGCCACGAGGGAGCGGGAGAGATACGCAGTATTTT. The full variable domain, completed using reference TRBV19 and TRBJ2-3, is DGGITQSPKYLFRKEGQNVTLSCEQNLNHDAMYWYRQDPGQGLRLIYYSQIVNDFQKGDIAEGYSVSREKKESFPLTVTSAQKNPTAFYLCASSTPRGSGRDTQYFGPGTRLTVL.

The rearrangement uses TRBV18 and TRBJ1-1; a possible D gene is TRBD1 (6 bases). The CDR3 has 16 amino acids. V was cut by 3 bases and J by 4 bases, with 18 bases left in between. CDR1 and CDR2 (germline): KGHSH, LQKENI. CDR3 loop: CASSPAATGGGTEAFF. The CDR3 DNA is TGTGCCAGCTCACCGGCCGCGACAGGAGGAGGCACTGAAGCTTTCTTT.

The genes are TRBV5-1 and TRBJ1-3, with D maybe TRBD1 (5 bases). Germline V lookup: CDR1 SGHRS, CDR2 YFSETQ. V was cut by 1 base and J by 3 bases, with 14 bases left in between. The CDR3 spans 16 residues. CDR3 protein: CASSLNGGGFGNTIYF. DNA of the CDR3: TGCGCCAGCAGCTTGAACGGGGGAGGTTTTGGAAACACCATATATTTT.

The J gene is TRBJ1-1, the V gene TRBV30; D gene unclear. The CDR3 is 12 residues long. In germline, CDR1 is GTSNPN, CDR2 SVGIG (reference sequence). V was clipped by 0 bases and J by 3 bases, with 5 bases between them. For the CDR3, the DNA is TGTGCCTGGAGTGTAATATACACTGAAGCTTTCTTT. Translated: CAWSVIYTEAFF.

The gene calls are TRBV4-1 and TRBJ2-7; 13 nucleotides match TRBD2. Per the germline V gene, CDR1 is MGHRA and CDR2 is YSYEKL. This CDR3 has 15 amino acids. Losses at the gene ends were 6 bases for V and 7 bases for J; bases not matched to a gene: 9. DNA for the CDR3: TGCGCCAGCAGTGTAGGACTAGCGGGAGCTGGTGAGCAGTACTTC. This gives the protein CASSVGLAGAGEQYF.

The gene calls are TRBV10-3 and TRBJ2-2; tentative D call: TRBD1 (5 bases). The CDR3 runs 14 residues. V lost 7 bases and J 4 bases, leaving 13 bases between the germline ends. Germline V gene lookup returns CDR1 ENHRY and CDR2 SYGVKD. Here the CDR3 reads CAIKLQGGTGELFF. The CDR3 DNA sequence: TGTGCCATCAAATTGCAGGGTGGCACCGGGGAGCTGTTTTTT.

The chain is built from TRBV7-6 and TRBJ1-2; 9 positions agree with TRBD1. Germline trimming cut 1 base from V and 4 bases from J; bases unmatched to any gene: 4. There are 15 residues in the CDR3. Germline CDR1 is SGHVS and CDR2 is FNYEAQ. This chain's CDR3 is CASSLGDRATYGYTF. The DNA for the CDR3 is TGTGCCAGCAGCTTAGGGGACAGGGCTACCTATGGCTACACCTTC.

The chain combines TRBV6-6 with TRBJ2-3, with D hard to call. Per the germline V gene, CDR1 is MNHNY and CDR2 is SVGAGI (reference sequence). The CDR3 has 13 amino acids. V lost 7 bases to trimming and J lost 1 base, with 9 bases between them. The CDR3 here is CASTGVGTDTQYF. CDR3 bases: TGTGCCAGCACGGGTGTGGGCACAGATACGCAGTATTTT.

As to this clone: This CDR3 is also generated by other DNA sequences in the sample. The chain is built from TRBV18 and TRBJ2-7; 7 bases map to TRBD1. Germline values: CDR1 KGHSH, CDR2 LQKENI. V lost 2 bases to trimming and J lost 2 bases; unmatched junction nucleotides: 6. The CDR3 runs 15 residues. The CDR3 nucleotides are TGTGCCAGCTCACCAGAGTACAGGGGCCCCTACGAGCAGTACTTC. It yields the protein CASSPEYRGPYEQYF. The full variable domain, its missing parts supplied by reference TRBV18 and TRBJ2-7, is NAGVMQNPRHLVRRRGQEARLRCSPMKGHSHVYWYRQLPEEGLKFMVYLQKENIIDESGMPKERFSAEFPKEGPSILRIQQVVRGDSAAYFCASSPEYRGPYEQYFGPGTRLTVT.

J is TRBJ2-1 and V is TRBV19; D remains unclear. Germline CDR1 reads LNHDA; CDR2 reads SQIVND (reference sequence). Trimming left V 3 bases short and J 7 bases short, with 13 bases between. The CDR3 sequence is 14 residues long. The CDR3 reads CASSMPLSRNEQFF. DNA for the CDR3: TGTGCCAGTAGTATGCCTCTTTCCAGGAATGAGCAGTTCTTC.

This clone was observed once. This chain connects TRBV7-2 to TRBJ1-3; a possible D gene is TRBD1 (5 bases). Germline CDR1 reads SGHTA; CDR2 reads FQGNSA. With 0 bases removed from V and 2 bases from J, the gap between germline ends came to 17 bases. The CDR3 sequence is 18 residues long. CDR3 bases: TGTGCCAGCAGCTTAGCGCGTCCAGGGAGGGACCCTGGAAACACCATATATTTT. It codes for CASSLARPGRDPGNTIYF. Variable domain in full (rest from reference TRBV7-2 and TRBJ1-3): GAGVSQSPSNKVTEKGKDVELRCDPISGHTALYWYRQSLGQGLEFLIYFQGNSAPDKSGLPSDRFSAERTGGSVSTLTIQRTQQEDSAVYLCASSLARPGRDPGNTIYFGEGSWLTVV.

The chain combines TRBV11-1 with TRBJ2-2; 7 nucleotides agree with TRBD1. The germline gives CDR1 SGHAT, CDR2 FQDESV (reference sequence). The CDR3 covers 15 residues. Germline trimming cut 1 base from V and 5 bases from J; bases unmatched to any gene: 4. DNA for the CDR3: TGTGCCAGCAGCTTAGTACAGGGGAAGACCGGGGAGCTGTTTTTT. It yields the protein CASSLVQGKTGELFF.

The J gene is TRBJ2-7, the V gene TRBV25-1; weak D call: TRBD1 (6 bases). Trimming took 5 bases from V and 6 from J, leaving 17 bases between them. Germline assignment: CDR1 MGHDK and CDR2 SYGVNS. This CDR3 has 14 residues. CDR3 nucleotides: TGTGCCAGCAGTTTAAACAGGGTAGGCGGCGAGCAGTACTTC. It specifies CASSLNRVGGEQYF.

V gene TRBV4-3 combines with J gene TRBJ2-4, with D possibly matching TRBD1 (5 bases). The CDR3 has 13 amino acids. Trimming took off 3 bases at V and 8 bases at J, with 11 bases between the two ends. In germline, CDR1 is LGHNA, CDR2 YSLEER. This chain's CDR3 is CASSQGPGDIQYF. In DNA form, the CDR3 reads TGCGCCAGCAGCCAGGGGCCTGGAGACATTCAGTACTTC.

The chain recombines TRBV15 with TRBJ2-7; 10 bases fit TRBD2. The CDR3 loop spans 16 amino acids. Germline CDR1 and CDR2: LNHNV and YYDKDF (reference sequence). After removal of 5 bases from V and 0 bases from J, the junction contained 7 bases not matched to a gene. CDR3: CATSSSSGRVSYEQYF. The CDR3 DNA reads as TGTGCCACCAGCTCCTCGAGCGGGAGGGTCTCCTACGAGCAGTACTTC.

The chain combines TRBV5-4 with TRBJ2-2, with 16 bases identical to TRBD2. The V and J ends lost 3 bases and 5 bases, in that order; junction bases with no gene match: 1. This CDR3 spans 16 amino acids. Germline V lookup: CDR1 SGHNT, CDR2 YYREEE (reference sequence). The CDR3 coding sequence is TGTGCCAGCAGCTCGGGACTAGCGGGAGGGACCGGGGAGCTGTTTTTT. It yields the protein CASSSGLAGGTGELFF.

The chain has TRBV5-8 and TRBJ1-6; 9 nucleotides match TRBD1. Germline CDR1 and CDR2: SGHTS and YDEGEE. V lost 0 bases to trimming and J lost 4 bases; unmatched junction nucleotides: 2. The CDR3 has 16 amino acids. CDR3 nucleotide sequence: TGTGCCAGCAGCTTGGATGGACAGGGGTATAATTCACCCCTCCACTTT. Translated: CASSLDGQGYNSPLHF.

The rearrangement uses TRBV9 and TRBJ2-5; 10 bases are a match to TRBD2. The CDR3 runs 17 residues. CDR1 SGDLS and CDR2 YYNGEE come from the germline V gene. Germline trimming cut 0 bases from V and 5 bases from J; bases unmatched to any gene: 10. The CDR3 DNA sequence: TGTGCCAGCAGCGTAGGGGCTAGCGGGAGTGAGGGGGAGACCCAGTACTTC. Translating gives CASSVGASGSEGETQYF.

The V and J genes are TRBV7-2 and TRBJ1-2; possibly TRBD1 for D (6 bases). CDR3 length: 14 residues. In germline, CDR1 is SGHTA, CDR2 FQGNSA. V was cut by 2 bases and J by 7 bases, with 14 bases left in between. This CDR3 reads CASSLRTDAAGYTF. In nucleotides, the CDR3 is TGTGCCAGCAGCTTAAGGACAGATGCTGCTGGCTACACCTTC.

The chain links TRBV6-6 to TRBJ2-7, with 8 bases aligning to TRBD1. Germline trimming cut 10 bases from V and 6 bases from J; bases unmatched to any gene: 8. Germline V gene lookup returns CDR1 MNHNY and CDR2 SVGAGI (reference sequence). The CDR3 totals 12 residues. CDR3 protein: CAISGGGPEQYF. The CDR3 DNA reads as TGTGCCATCTCAGGGGGCGGACCCGAGCAGTACTTC.

The chain is built from TRBV10-3 and TRBJ1-5, with 7 bases lining up with TRBD1. The junction had 10 bases not matched to a gene; V was cut back by 4 bases and J by 10 bases. Germline-derived CDR1 and CDR2 are ENHRY and SYGVKD. The CDR3 runs to 14 residues. The CDR3: CAISAGQQLAPQHF. The CDR3 DNA reads as TGTGCCATCAGTGCGGGACAGCAATTAGCTCCCCAGCATTTT.

The chain combines TRBV7-2 with TRBJ1-2; 9 bases line up with TRBD1. Losses at the gene ends were 2 bases for V and 4 bases for J; bases not matched to a gene: 5. The CDR3 loop spans 15 amino acids. Per germline, CDR1 SGHTA and CDR2 FQGNSA. The CDR3 DNA is TGTGCCAGCAGCTTACGGGACAGGGAGGCCTATGGCTACACCTTC. The encoded protein is CASSLRDREAYGYTF.

The chain is built from TRBV6-5 and TRBJ2-7, with 7 bases that match TRBD1. The CDR3 has 16 residues. Germline CDR1 and CDR2: MNHEY and SVGAGI. V dropped 4 bases and J dropped 2; count of bases not matched to a gene: 11. The CDR3 region is CASSSPGTVSTYEQYF. The CDR3 nucleotides read TGTGCCAGCAGTTCACCAGGGACAGTAAGCACCTACGAGCAGTACTTC.

J is TRBJ2-7 and V is TRBV3-1 (or the pseudogene TRBV3-2); tentatively, D is TRBD2 (6 bases). The CDR3 spans 17 residues. The germline V and J ends were trimmed by 3 bases and 1 base, with 19 bases remaining between them. CDR1 and CDR2 (germline): LGHDT, YNNKEL (reference sequence). The CDR3 DNA follows: TGTGCCAGCAGCCATCTGCGGGAAATCTCCGGATCCTACGAGCAGTACTTC. Protein: CASSHLREISGSYEQYF.

This rearrangement joins TRBV19 to TRBJ1-5; the D is unclear. Germline CDR1 reads LNHDA; CDR2 reads SQIVND (reference sequence). The CDR3 runs to 14 residues. V lost 1 base and J lost 10, with 14 bases in between. The CDR3 protein is CASSIGGPRRPQHF. In DNA form, the CDR3 reads TGTGCCAGTAGTATAGGAGGTCCGCGGCGCCCCCAGCATTTT.

The chain uses TRBV9 and TRBJ2-3; maybe TRBD2 (5 bases). The germline gives CDR1 SGDLS, CDR2 YYNGEE. V lost 4 bases, J lost 12 bases, and 15 bases lay in between. The CDR3 sequence is 12 residues long. Here the CDR3 reads CASSPDTGNQYF. The CDR3 DNA reads as TGTGCCAGCAGCCCTGATACGGGGAATCAGTATTTT.

This chain links TRBV27 with TRBJ2-1; no clear D gene. Germline CDR1 MNHEY, CDR2 SMNVEV (reference sequence). The CDR3 length is 11 residues. The ends were cut back, 6 bases at V and 10 bases at J, with 10 bases in the middle. Here the CDR3 reads CASRLGWEQFF. CDR3 nucleotides: TGTGCCAGCAGGCTAGGTTGGGAGCAGTTCTTC.